These T cell receptor beta chains were read from a single sample in a study of shared clonotypes between healthy human individuals. This table comes from immunoSEQ multiplex PCR, and its TCRdb copy is limited to in-frame clones, with some not included. The sample lists about 2,100,000 clones; about 93% were seen once. The sample taken for sequencing was naive CD8+ T cells from PBMCs. The source of these receptors is a young man in good health. Some clones in this sample may be carry-over from other donors' samples. CDR3s include the opening cysteine and the closing phenylalanine or tryptophan. D genes are given only for firm matches. Rows may omit the clone size; those that give it use once, few, many or a size class.

cdr3_length j_call d_call v_call clone_size cdr3_aa cdr3_nt
13 TRBJ1-1 NA TRBV6-5 NA CASRIGQSTEAFF TGTGCCAGCAGAATCGGACAGTCCACTGAAGCTTTCTTT
16 TRBJ2-3 NA TRBV7-6 NA CASSQHDYTSTDTQYF TGTGCCAGCAGCCAGCATGACTACACTAGCACAGATACGCAGTATTTT
14 TRBJ2-7 NA TRBV9 NA CASSVSGRSYEQYF TGTGCCAGCAGCGTATCCGGAAGGTCCTACGAGCAGTACTTC
17 TRBJ2-3 NA TRBV16 NA CASSPSGTYNPTDTQYF TGTGCCAGCAGCCCCTCGGGGACTTACAACCCCACAGATACGCAGTATTTT
16 TRBJ2-1 TRBD2 TRBV2 NA CASSPGGSGSYNEQFF TGTGCCAGCAGCCCCGGGGGGAGCGGCTCCTACAATGAGCAGTTCTTC
16 TRBJ2-7 TRBD1 TRBV9 once CASSAFDRVPSYEQYF TGTGCCAGCAGCGCATTCGACAGGGTGCCGTCCTACGAGCAGTACTTC
16 TRBJ2-7 TRBD2 TRBV4-1 NA CASSDPGLAGVNEQYF TGCGCCAGCAGTGACCCCGGACTAGCGGGAGTCAACGAGCAGTACTTC
15 TRBJ2-1 TRBD1 TRBV30 NA CAWSPGTGPADEQFF TGTGCCTGGAGCCCCGGGACAGGGCCGGCCGATGAGCAGTTCTTC
16 TRBJ2-5 TRBD2 TRBV5-6 NA CASSPAGGPDYETQYF TGTGCCAGCAGCCCAGCGGGAGGGCCGGATTATGAGACCCAGTACTTC
16 TRBJ2-3 NA TRBV29-1 once CSVEVGRLAGTDTQYF TGCAGCGTCGAGGTCGGCAGGCTCGCGGGCACAGATACGCAGTATTTT
17 TRBJ2-1 NA TRBV9 NA CASSVGGNLGSYNEQFF TGTGCCAGCAGCGTAGGCGGGAATTTGGGCTCCTACAATGAGCAGTTCTTC
18 TRBJ2-4 TRBD2 TRBV7-9 NA CASSPTGGRPEAKNIQYF TGTGCCAGCAGCCCCACAGGCGGGAGGCCGGAAGCCAAAAACATTCAGTACTTC
14 TRBJ1-1 TRBD1 TRBV5-6 NA CASSFRDRNTEAFF TGTGCCAGCAGCTTCCGGGACAGGAACACTGAAGCTTTCTTT
13 TRBJ2-5 NA TRBV25-1 NA CASTPGQQETQYF TGTGCCAGCACCCCGGGGCAGCAAGAGACCCAGTACTTC
15 TRBJ2-7 TRBD1 TRBV28 NA CASSPLQGESYEQYF TGTGCCAGCAGTCCCTTACAGGGGGAATCCTACGAGCAGTACTTC
16 TRBJ2-3 NA TRBV11-2 NA CASSFSQTSSTDTQYF TGTGCCAGCAGCTTTAGTCAAACATCTAGCACAGATACGCAGTATTTT